These T cell receptor beta chains were read from a single sample in a study of identifying expanded T cells in peripheral blood. Only in-frame clones appear in the TCRdb table, and some are missing; sequencing was by immunoSEQ multiplex PCR. The table records tens of thousands of clones, 88% of them present only once. The sample taken for sequencing was blood. The receptors stem from a person aged 18 to 69 in good health. The CDR3 runs from the conserved cysteine through the conserved F or W. A D gene is named only where the DNA matches it firmly. Not every row has a clone size; where given, it reads once, few, many or a size class.

>TRBD2|NA|TRBV5-4|TRBJ2-3
TGTGCCAGCAGACCTAGCGGGGGGGCTACAGATACGCAGTATTTT
CASRPSGGATDTQYF
>NA|NA|TRBV7-9|TRBJ2-5
TGTGCCAGCAGCTTACGAGCAGACCAAGAGACCCAGTACTTC
CASSLRADQETQYF
>TRBD1|NA|TRBV18|TRBJ1-1
TGTGCCAGCTCACCAACCGGGACAGGGTCCTTTGAAGCTTTCTTT
CASSPTGTGSFEAFF
>TRBD2|NA|TRBV5-1|TRBJ2-7
TGCGCCAGCAGCTCGATCGGGGGGGCTAACGAGCAGTACTTC
CASSSIGGANEQYF
>NA|NA|TRBV11-2|TRBJ1-3
TGTGCCAGCAGCAAACGGGGTCTCTCTGGAAACACCATATATTTT
CASSKRGLSGNTIYF
>NA|NA|TRBV15|TRBJ2-3
TGTGCCACCAGCAGGTTGGTTGCTAGCACAGATACGCAGTATTTT
CATSRLVASTDTQYF
>NA|NA|TRBV2|TRBJ1-2
TGTGCCAGCACTACCGGGGGGGGCGAGAACTATGGCTACACCTTC
CASTTGGGENYGYTF
>NA|NA|TRBV6-1|TRBJ1-1
TGTGCCAGCAGTGGTCGGGGGCGAGAGACTGAAGCTTTCTTT
CASSGRGRETEAFF
>NA|NA|TRBV7-8|TRBJ1-1
TGTGCCAGCAGCCCCCTTAGGGTCATGAACACTGAAGCTTTCTTT
CASSPLRVMNTEAFF
>TRBD1|once|TRBV30|TRBJ1-5
TGTGCCTGGAGCGCCGGGACAGGCAATCAGCCCCAGCATTTT
CAWSAGTGNQPQHF
>NA|NA|TRBV30|TRBJ1-5
TGTGCCTGGAGTGATAGCAATCAGCCCCAGCATTTT
CAWSDSNQPQHF
>NA|once|TRBV7-2|TRBJ1-6
TGTGCCAGCAGCTTAGGGCAGGAGGTCTCCTATAATTCACCCCTCCACTTT
CASSLGQEVSYNSPLHF
>TRBD1|NA|TRBV18|TRBJ2-5
TGTGCCAGCTCACCGGGACAGGAACAAGAGACCCAGTACTTC
CASSPGQEQETQYF
>TRBD2|NA|TRBV4-3|TRBJ2-7
TGCGCCAGCAGCCTCCTCAAGGGACTAGCGGATTACGAGCAGTACTTC
CASSLLKGLADYEQYF
>TRBD2|NA|TRBV5-6|TRBJ2-3
TGTGCCAGCAGCTTGTTGAAGTCTAGCGGACCAGATACGCAGTATTTT
CASSLLKSSGPDTQYF
>TRBD2|NA|TRBV5-1|TRBJ2-7
TGCGCCAGCAGCTTGGCCGGATCTTTCGCTAGCGGGAGGGCCCCACGCGACGAGCAGTACTTC
CASSLAGSFASGRAPRDEQYF